Listed below are T cell receptor beta chains from one sample, sequenced in a study of radiotherapy plus CTLA-4 blockade in lung cancer. TCRdb keeps only in-frame clones here, not all; method: immunoSEQ multiplex PCR. The sample comprises about 90,000 clones, roughly 70% of which are singletons, and roughly an eighth rests with the top ten. This sample comprised peripheral blood, obtained from a patient treated with radiotherapy plus ipilimumab. These receptors all stem from a human donor with non-small cell lung cancer that progressed on radiotherapy plus ipilimumab. CDR3s include the opening cysteine and the closing phenylalanine or tryptophan. Fields, in order: J gene, D gene, clone size, V gene, CDR3 protein, CDR3 DNA. D genes are given only for firm matches. For some rows the clone size is stated as once, few or many, or as a class when expanded; others skip it.

TRBJ1-4	.	medium-sized	TRBV6-5	CASSSVATNEKLFF	TGTGCCAGCAGTTCGGTTGCAACTAATGAAAAACTGTTTTTT
TRBJ1-1	.	.	TRBV5-1	CASRLGNTEAFF	TGCGCCAGCCGCCTGGGGAACACTGAAGCTTTCTTT
TRBJ2-7	.	few	TRBV2	CASRGARTSPEQYF	TGTGCCAGCAGGGGGGCACGGACTAGTCCCGAGCAGTACTTC
TRBJ1-1	.	.	TRBV19	CASSFFTEAFF	TGTGCCAGTAGTTTTTTCACTGAAGCTTTCTTT
TRBJ1-6	.	few	TRBV4-2	CASSQDGLDSPLHF	TGTGCCAGCAGCCAAGATGGGTTGGATTCACCCCTCCACTTT
TRBJ1-1	.	.	TRBV7-2	CASSFWGLNTEAFF	TGTGCCAGCAGCTTTTGGGGTTTGAACACTGAAGCTTTCTTT
TRBJ2-7	.	.	TRBV7-9	CASSPDRFSSYEQYF	TGTGCCAGCAGCCCCGACAGGTTTAGCTCCTACGAGCAGTACTTC
TRBJ1-1	.	.	TRBV2	CASSGDSTEAFF	TGTGCCAGCAGTGGCGACAGCACCGAAGCTTTCTTT
TRBJ2-1	.	.	TRBV2	CASAVASSYNEQFF	TGTGCCAGCGCGGTCGCGAGCTCCTACAATGAGCAGTTCTTC
TRBJ2-3	TRBD2	.	TRBV19	CASSPTSGYTDTQYF	TGTGCCAGTAGTCCGACTAGCGGGTACACAGATACGCAGTATTTT
TRBJ1-6	TRBD1	.	TRBV27	CASSLGNRGNSPLHF	TGTGCCAGCAGTTTGGGTAACAGGGGAAATTCACCCCTCCACTTT
TRBJ2-1	TRBD2	few	TRBV4-2	CASSAGTSGGTYNEQFF	TGTGCCAGCAGCGCCGGGACTAGCGGGGGGACCTACAATGAGCAGTTCTTC
TRBJ2-7	TRBD1	.	TRBV10-2	CASSDPGQGAGEQYF	TGCGCCAGCAGTGACCCGGGACAGGGGGCTGGCGAGCAGTACTTC
TRBJ2-7	.	few	TRBV7-3	CASSLTQRHEQYF	TGTGCCAGCAGCTTAACCCAAAGGCACGAGCAGTACTTC
TRBJ2-1	.	.	TRBV9	CASSVEFWGDNEQFF	TGTGCCAGCAGCGTAGAATTCTGGGGAGACAATGAGCAGTTCTTC
TRBJ2-7	.	.	TRBV7-3	CASSLRGTYEQYF	TGTGCCAGCAGCCTCAGGGGAACCTACGAGCAGTACTTC
TRBJ2-2	.	.	TRBV5-4	CASSLGDSNTGELFF	TGTGCCAGCAGCTTGGGGGACTCCAACACCGGGGAGCTGTTTTTT
TRBJ2-1	TRBD1	.	TRBV20-1	CSAKGAGIQFF	TGCAGTGCTAAGGGGGCCGGTATACAGTTCTTC
TRBJ2-5	.	.	TRBV7-8	CASSATGLQETQYF	TGTGCCAGCAGCGCTACAGGTCTCCAAGAGACCCAGTACTTC
TRBJ2-5	.	.	TRBV19	CASSRDVGAGETQYF	TGTGCCAGTAGTAGGGATGTGGGGGCGGGGGAGACCCAGTACTTC
TRBJ1-2	.	few	TRBV6-5	CASSYASVGGYTF	TGTGCCAGCAGTTACGCGTCAGTGGGAGGCTACACCTTC
TRBJ1-5	.	.	TRBV19	CASREGYNQPQHF	TGTGCCAGTAGGGAGGGGTACAATCAGCCCCAGCATTTT
TRBJ1-2	.	.	TRBV4-3	CASSQDGGGVGGYTF	TGCGCCAGCAGCCAAGATGGCGGGGGCGTGGGGGGCTACACCTTC
TRBJ2-4	TRBD2	.	TRBV7-2	CASSGGSGGIQYF	TGTGCCAGCAGCGGCGGGAGTGGTGGCATTCAGTACTTC
TRBJ2-2	.	.	TRBV18	CASSPNQANTGELFF	TGTGCCAGCTCACCGAATCAGGCCAACACCGGGGAGCTGTTTTTT
TRBJ2-7	.	.	TRBV5-6	CASSPGLYEQYF	TGTGCCAGCAGCCCCGGCCTCTACGAGCAGTACTTC
TRBJ2-3	.	few	TRBV10-3	CAISESSEAQYF	TGTGCCATCAGTGAGTCGTCAGAAGCGCAGTATTTT
TRBJ1-1	.	.	TRBV18	CASSGAGPVSEAFF	TGTGCCAGCTCAGGGGCAGGGCCTGTCTCTGAAGCTTTCTTT
TRBJ2-2	.	few	TRBV2	CASSEGITGELFF	TGTGCCAGCAGTGAGGGGATCACCGGGGAGCTGTTTTTT
TRBJ1-1	.	.	TRBV6-5	CASSERQLNTEAFF	TGTGCTAGCAGTGAAAGACAGTTGAACACTGAAGCTTTCTTT